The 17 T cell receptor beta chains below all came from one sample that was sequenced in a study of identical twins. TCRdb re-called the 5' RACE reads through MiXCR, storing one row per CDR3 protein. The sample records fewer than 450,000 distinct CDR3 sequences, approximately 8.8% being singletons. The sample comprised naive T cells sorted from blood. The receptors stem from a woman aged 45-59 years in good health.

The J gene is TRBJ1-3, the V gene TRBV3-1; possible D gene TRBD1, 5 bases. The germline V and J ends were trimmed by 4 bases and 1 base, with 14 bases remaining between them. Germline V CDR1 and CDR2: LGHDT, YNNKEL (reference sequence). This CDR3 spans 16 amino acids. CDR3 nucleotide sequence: TGTGCCAGCAGCCTCCTGGGCGGGGGGTCTGGAAACACCATATATTTT. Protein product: CASSLLGGGSGNTIYF.

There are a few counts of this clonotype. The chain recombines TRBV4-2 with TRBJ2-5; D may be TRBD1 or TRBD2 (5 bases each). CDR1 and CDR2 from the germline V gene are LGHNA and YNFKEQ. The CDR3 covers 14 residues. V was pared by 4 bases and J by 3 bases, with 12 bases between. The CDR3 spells CASSPGRIEETQYF. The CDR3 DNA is TGTGCCAGCAGCCCGGGACGCATAGAAGAGACCCAGTACTTC.

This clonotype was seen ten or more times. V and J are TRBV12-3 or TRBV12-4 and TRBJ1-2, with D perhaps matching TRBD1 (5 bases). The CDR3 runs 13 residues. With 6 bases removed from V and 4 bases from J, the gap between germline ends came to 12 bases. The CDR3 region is CASRSTGVYGYTF. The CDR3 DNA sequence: TGTGCCAGCAGGTCCACAGGCGTCTATGGCTACACCTTC.

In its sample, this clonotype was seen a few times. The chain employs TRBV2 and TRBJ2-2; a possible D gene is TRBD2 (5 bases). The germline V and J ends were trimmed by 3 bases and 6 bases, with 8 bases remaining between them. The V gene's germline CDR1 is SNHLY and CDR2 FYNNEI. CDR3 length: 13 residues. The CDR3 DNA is TGTGCCAGCAGTGATCGGGGTTCCGGGGAGCTGTTTTTT. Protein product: CASSDRGSGELFF. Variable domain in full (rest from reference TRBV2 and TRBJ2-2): EPEVTQTPSHQVTQMGQEVILRCVPISNHLYFYWYRQILGQKVEFLVSFYNNEISEKSEIFDDQFSVERPDGSNFTLKIRSTKLEDSAMYFCASSDRGSGELFFGEGSRLTVL.

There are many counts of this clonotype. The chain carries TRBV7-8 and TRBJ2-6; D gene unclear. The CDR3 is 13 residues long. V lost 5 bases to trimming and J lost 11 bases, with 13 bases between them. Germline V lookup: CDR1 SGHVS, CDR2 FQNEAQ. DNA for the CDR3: TGTGCCAGCAGCCTCATACAAACGGACGTCCTGACTTTC. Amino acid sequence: CASSLIQTDVLTF.

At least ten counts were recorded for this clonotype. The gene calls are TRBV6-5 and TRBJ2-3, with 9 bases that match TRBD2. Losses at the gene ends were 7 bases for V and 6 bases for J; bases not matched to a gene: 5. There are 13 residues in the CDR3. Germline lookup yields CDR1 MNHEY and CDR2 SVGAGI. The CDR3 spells CASIAGVGDTQYF. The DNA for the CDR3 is TGTGCCAGCATAGCGGGAGTGGGGGATACGCAGTATTTT.

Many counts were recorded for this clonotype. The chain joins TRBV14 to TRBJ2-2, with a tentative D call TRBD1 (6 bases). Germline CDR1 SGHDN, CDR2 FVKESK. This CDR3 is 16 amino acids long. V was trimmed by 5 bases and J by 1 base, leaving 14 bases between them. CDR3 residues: CASSSWMTGNTGELFF. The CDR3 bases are TGTGCCAGCAGCTCCTGGATGACAGGGAACACCGGGGAGCTGTTTTTT.

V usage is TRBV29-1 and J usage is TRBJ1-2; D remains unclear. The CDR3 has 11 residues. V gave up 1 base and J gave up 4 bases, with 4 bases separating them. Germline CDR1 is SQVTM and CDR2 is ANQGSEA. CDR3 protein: CSVEGGYGYTF. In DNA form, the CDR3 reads TGCAGCGTTGAAGGGGGCTATGGCTACACCTTC.

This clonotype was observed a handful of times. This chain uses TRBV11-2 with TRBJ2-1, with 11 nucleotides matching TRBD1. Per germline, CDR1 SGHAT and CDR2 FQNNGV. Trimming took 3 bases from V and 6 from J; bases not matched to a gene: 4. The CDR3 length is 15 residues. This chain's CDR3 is CASSFGQGAVNEQFF. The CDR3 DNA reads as TGTGCCAGCAGCTTCGGACAGGGGGCTGTCAATGAGCAGTTCTTC.

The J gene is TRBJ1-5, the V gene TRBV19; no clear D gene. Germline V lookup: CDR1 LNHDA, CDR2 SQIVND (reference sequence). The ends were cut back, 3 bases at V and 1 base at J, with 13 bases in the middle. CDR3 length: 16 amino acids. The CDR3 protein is CASSIPMVTSNQPQHF. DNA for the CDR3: TGTGCCAGTAGTATCCCCATGGTGACGAGCAATCAGCCCCAGCATTTT.

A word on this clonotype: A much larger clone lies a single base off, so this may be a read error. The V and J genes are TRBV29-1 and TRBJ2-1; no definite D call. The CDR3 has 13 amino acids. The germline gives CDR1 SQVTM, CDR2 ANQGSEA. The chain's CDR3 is CSVAGNSYHEQFF. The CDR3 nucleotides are TGCAGCGTTGCGGGCAATAGCTACCATGAGCAGTTCTTC.

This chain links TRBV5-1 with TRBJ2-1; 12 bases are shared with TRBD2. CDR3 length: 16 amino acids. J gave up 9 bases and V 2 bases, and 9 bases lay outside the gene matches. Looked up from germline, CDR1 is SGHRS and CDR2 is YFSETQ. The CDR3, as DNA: TGCGCCAGCAGCTTCTCGACTAGCGGGAGTGGCGGTGAGCAGTTCTTC. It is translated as CASSFSTSGSGGEQFF. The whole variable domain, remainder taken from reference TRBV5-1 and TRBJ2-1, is KAGVTQTPRYLIKTRGQQVTLSCSPISGHRSVSWYQQTPGQGLQFLFEYFSETQRNKGNFPGRFSGRQFSNSRSEMNVSTLELGDSALYLCASSFSTSGSGGEQFFGPGTRLTVL.

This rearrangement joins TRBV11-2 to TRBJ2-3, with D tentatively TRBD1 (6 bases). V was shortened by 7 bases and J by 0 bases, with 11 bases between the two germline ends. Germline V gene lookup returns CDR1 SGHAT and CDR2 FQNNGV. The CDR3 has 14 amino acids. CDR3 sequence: CASKDSDSTDTQYF. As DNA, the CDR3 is TGTGCCAGCAAGGACAGCGATAGCACAGATACGCAGTATTTT.

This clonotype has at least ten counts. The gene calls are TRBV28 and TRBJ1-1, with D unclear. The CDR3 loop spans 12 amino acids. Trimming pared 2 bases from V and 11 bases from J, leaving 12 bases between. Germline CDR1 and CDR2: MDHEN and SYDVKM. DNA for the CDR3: TGTGCCAGCAGTTTAGGGTCCGTAGGGGCTTTCTTT. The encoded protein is CASSLGSVGAFF.

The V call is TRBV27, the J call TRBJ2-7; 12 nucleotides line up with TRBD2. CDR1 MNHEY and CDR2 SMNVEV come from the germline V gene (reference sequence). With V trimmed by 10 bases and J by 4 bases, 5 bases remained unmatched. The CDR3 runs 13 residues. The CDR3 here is CATMTSGSYEQYF. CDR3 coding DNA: TGTGCCACCATGACTAGCGGGAGTTACGAGCAGTACTTC.

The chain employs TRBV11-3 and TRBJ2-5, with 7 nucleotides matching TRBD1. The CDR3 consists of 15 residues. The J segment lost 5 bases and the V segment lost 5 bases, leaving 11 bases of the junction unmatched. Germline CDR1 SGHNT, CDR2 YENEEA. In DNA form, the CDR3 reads TGTGCCAGCAGCCCCCGTTTAGGGGGCGTGGAGACCCAGTACTTC. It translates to CASSPRLGGVETQYF.

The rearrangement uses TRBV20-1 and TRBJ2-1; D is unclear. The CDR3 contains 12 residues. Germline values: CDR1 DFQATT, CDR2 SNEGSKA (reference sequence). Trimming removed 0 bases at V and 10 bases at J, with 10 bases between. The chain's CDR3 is CSARDYPLEQFF. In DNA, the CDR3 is TGCAGTGCTAGAGACTATCCCTTAGAGCAGTTCTTC.